This T cell receptor beta chain is drawn from a study of cytomegalovirus exposure and HLA in healthy donors. The CDR3 sequence is 14 residues long. V shed 7 bases, J shed 4 bases, and the junction held 4 bases outside the gene matches. In germline, CDR1 is MNHNY, CDR2 SVGAGI (reference sequence). Findings of the study overall: Researchers reported from a later analysis that most CMV-associated TCR beta chains appeared HLA-restricted.

The PCR employed 60 Vbeta primers together with 13 Jbeta primers. Using immunoSEQ multiplex PCR, the repertoire was profiled, and TCRdb retains in-frame clones only, with some absent. The sample holds around 120,000 clones, 70% to 85% seen once. To note about this clone: What it binds is not known.

What was sequenced was PBMCs. The TCR comes from a woman in her fifties or sixties in good health and CMV-seropositive. The rearrangement uses TRBV6-6 and TRBJ2-3, with TRBD2 identical over 11 bases. CDR3 DNA: TGTGCCAGCAACCGACTAGCGGGATCAGATACGCAGTATTTT. Translation gives CASNRLAGSDTQYF.